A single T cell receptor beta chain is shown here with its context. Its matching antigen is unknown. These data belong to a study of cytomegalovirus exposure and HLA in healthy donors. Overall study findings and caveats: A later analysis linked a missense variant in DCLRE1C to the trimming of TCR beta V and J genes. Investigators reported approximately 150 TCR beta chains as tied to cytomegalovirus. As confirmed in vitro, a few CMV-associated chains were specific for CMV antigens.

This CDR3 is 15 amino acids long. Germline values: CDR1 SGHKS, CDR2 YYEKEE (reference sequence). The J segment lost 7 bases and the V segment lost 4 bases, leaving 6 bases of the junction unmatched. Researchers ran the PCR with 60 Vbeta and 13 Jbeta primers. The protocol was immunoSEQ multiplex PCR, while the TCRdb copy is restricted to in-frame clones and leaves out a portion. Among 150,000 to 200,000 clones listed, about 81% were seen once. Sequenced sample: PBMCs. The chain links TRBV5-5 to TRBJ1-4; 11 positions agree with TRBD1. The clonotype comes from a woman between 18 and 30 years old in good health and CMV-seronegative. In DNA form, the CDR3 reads TGTGCCAGCAGCCGAACCGGGACAGGGGGTGAAAAACTGTTTTTT. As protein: CASSRTGTGGEKLFF.